This T cell receptor beta chain came from a study of metastatic and nonmetastatic thyroid tumors. About the study: Repertoires were compared across blood and tumor or nodule tissue from malignant and benign thyroid patients. Study-wide results and limits: As reported, TCR beta diversity in blood and tumor was significantly higher in malignant thyroid tumors than in benign nodules.

This clone was found many times. What it recognizes is unknown. The sample carries other DNA sequences with the same CDR3. Trimming cost V 8 bases and J 2 bases; bases outside gene matches: 10. Per the germline V gene, CDR1 is LNHDA and CDR2 is SQIVND (reference sequence). CDR3 length: 15 residues. Per the original data handling: Using the CDR3 differences seen across clinicopathological groups, the authors built a distant-metastasis classifier for papillary thyroid cancer, which was meant to discriminate distant-metastatic patients. TCRdb re-called clones via MiXCR from the PCR reads. These V and J calls are TCRdb output, not the study's own analysis. The table shows 40,000 or so clones, with about a sixth occurring only once. All patients reached thyroid surgery having received no treatment beforehand.

V gene TRBV19 combines with J gene TRBJ2-3; 7 nucleotides align to TRBD2. Sequenced input: tumor tissue. The sequence derives from a female donor with papillary thyroid cancer or a benign thyroid nodule (not recorded which). Some clones in this sample may be carry-over from other donors' samples. The CDR3 DNA follows: TGTGCCAGTGGTCCCCGGACTAGACCCACAGATACGCAGTATTTT. Protein product: CASGPRTRPTDTQYF.